The rows below give T cell receptor beta chains drawn from one sample of a study of T cell changes during pregnancy in multiple sclerosis. Generated by immunoSEQ multiplex PCR, the TCRdb table keeps only in-frame clones and is missing some. Of roughly 43,000 clones listed, 80% to 90% were seen once; the top ten hold roughly 1.2%. The source was CD4+ T cells from peripheral blood mononuclear cells, collected after pregnancy. Receptors were obtained from a female donor with multiple sclerosis, enrolled in a pregnancy study. Each CDR3 is given with its conserved first and last residue.

j_call v_call cdr3_aa
TRBJ2-7 TRBV28 CASSLPRTGADEQYF
TRBJ2-7 TRBV7-8 CASSLGGHLFSSYEQYF
TRBJ1-5 TRBV18 CASSPSPGFDQPQHF
TRBJ1-1 TRBV28 CASSFYGTGGGTEAFF
TRBJ2-1 TRBV29-1 CSVADSYNEQFF
TRBJ1-3 TRBV4-2 CASSQDHFRTGTFGRGNTIYF
TRBJ2-2 TRBV10-2 CASSGPSMTGINTGELFF
TRBJ2-7 TRBV6-5 CASSRSIGGEQYF
TRBJ1-2 TRBV2 CASSEIRQGLNGYTF
TRBJ2-7 TRBV2 CASIEGTDPGYEQYF
TRBJ2-3 TRBV5-4 CASSFSESTDTQYF
TRBJ2-2 TRBV28 CASSVPPGQGKGTGELFF
TRBJ2-3 TRBV7-7 CASSSGLAGSDTQYF
TRBJ2-2 TRBV16 CASSLRGANTGELFF
TRBJ2-7 TRBV7-9 CASSGTGYEQYF
TRBJ2-5 TRBV18 CASSPTRGAETQYF
TRBJ1-2 TRBV7-9 CASSLGPGQGAYTF
TRBJ2-1 TRBV7-2 CASSLTQGGVYNEQFF
TRBJ2-7 TRBV28 CAITGTSGYEQYF
TRBJ2-2 TRBV10-2 CASSKVAGNYGELFF
TRBJ2-1 TRBV5-1 CASRDNYNEQFF
TRBJ2-5 TRBV5-1 CASSPGTSGRRWYQETQYF
TRBJ2-1 TRBV5-1 CASSPRTASYNEQFF
TRBJ1-3 TRBV6-6 CASSYATGDLGNTIYF
TRBJ2-7 TRBV18 CASSSARRAASDRNEQYF
TRBJ2-1 TRBV7-3 CASSLDGSSYNEQFF
TRBJ2-7 TRBV10-1 CASSPRGLGEQYF
TRBJ2-7 TRBV5-4 CASSLGGTGGYEQYF
TRBJ1-1 TRBV19 CASSIQVGTEAFF
TRBJ2-7 TRBV2 CATRQESNSEQYF
TRBJ1-2 TRBV19 CASSDQGAANYGYTF
TRBJ2-7 TRBV9 CASSLLWGGEQYF
TRBJ2-2 TRBV2 CASRVGGFTGELFF
TRBJ2-3 TRBV7-3 CASSAGGSDTQYF
TRBJ1-1 TRBV10-1 CASSVTARAEAFF
TRBJ2-7 TRBV5-1 CASSLLAGVSEQYF
TRBJ2-3 TRBV28 CASSKAAGADTQYF
TRBJ1-3 TRBV27 CASSFGDSRSGNTIYF
TRBJ2-5 TRBV14 CASSRGQTKETQYF
TRBJ2-1 TRBV2 CASSESSGPYNEQFF
TRBJ2-5 TRBV7-2 CASSFAGGRETQYF
TRBJ2-3 TRBV5-5 CASSPPGLAGGTDTQYF
TRBJ2-7 TRBV7-9 CASSLGGWTSGIEEQYF
TRBJ2-2 TRBV28 CASSLWEEGNTGELFF
TRBJ1-1 TRBV19 CASSPTQGLGAFF
TRBJ2-1 TRBV4-2 CASSRDRTFFGNEQFF
TRBJ2-5 TRBV28 CASSLLGLAGSQETQYF
TRBJ1-2 TRBV11-2 CASSPTGTGYTF